A single sample gave rise to the 8 T cell receptor beta chains below, sequenced in a study of blood T cell repertoires in COVID-19. Clones were read by immunoSEQ multiplex PCR, and TCRdb kept only the in-frame ones, dropping some. The data hold a few hundred thousand clones, with around 80% observed a single time. Material for sequencing was peripheral blood. These receptors were collected from a man aged 35 to 55 who had recovered from COVID-19.

The V gene is TRBV6-6, the J gene TRBJ2-5; TRBD2 aligns across 12 bases. The junction had 5 bases not matched to a gene; V was cut back by 5 bases and J by 4 bases. Germline V gene data show CDR1 as MNHNY and CDR2 as SVGAGI (reference sequence). CDR3 length: 15 residues. This CDR3 is CASSPRTSGAETQYF. The DNA for the CDR3 is TGTGCCAGCAGTCCCAGGACTAGCGGGGCAGAGACCCAGTACTTC.

This chain joins TRBV5-1 and TRBJ2-3, with 8 bases lining up with TRBD2. The junction had 3 bases not matched to a gene; V was cut back by 0 bases and J by 0 bases. The CDR3 covers 16 residues. Germline V gene sequence: CDR1 SGHRS, CDR2 YFSETQ. CDR3 loop: CASSLDLAGSTDTQYF. CDR3 nucleotide sequence: TGCGCCAGCAGCTTGGATCTAGCGGGCAGCACAGATACGCAGTATTTT.

V usage is TRBV29-1 and J usage is TRBJ1-4; D gene unclear. The V end was cut by 6 bases, the J end by 7 bases, with 12 bases between. The germline gives CDR1 SQVTM, CDR2 ANQGSEA. The CDR3 has 12 amino acids. The CDR3 DNA sequence: TGCAGCGTCACGACCCGGGGTGAAAAACTGTTTTTT. It is translated as CSVTTRGEKLFF.

This chain links TRBV9 with TRBJ2-7; a possible D gene is TRBD2 (6 bases). Deletions cut 0 bases from V and 6 bases from J, with 13 bases between. Germline V lookup: CDR1 SGDLS, CDR2 YYNGEE. There are 14 residues in the CDR3. The CDR3 spells CASSVDLAAAEQYF. DNA for the CDR3: TGTGCCAGCAGCGTAGATTTAGCGGCAGCCGAGCAGTACTTC.

The chain has TRBV7-9 and TRBJ1-5, with unresolved D. Germline assignment: CDR1 SEHNR and CDR2 FQNEAQ (reference sequence). This CDR3 region has 17 residues. Trimming pared 3 bases from V and 3 bases from J, leaving 18 bases between. The CDR3 here is CASSFSGAGRLNQPQHF. CDR3 DNA sequence: TGTGCCAGCAGCTTTTCTGGTGCGGGCCGGCTCAATCAGCCCCAGCATTTT.

Turning to this clone: The junction departs from germline at one end; a sequencing error may be responsible. The chain links TRBV7-9 to TRBJ2-7; the match to TRBD2 covers 10 bases. The CDR3 spans 14 residues. Per germline, CDR1 SEHNR and CDR2 FQNEAQ (reference sequence). The CDR3 reads CAGSTGTSAYEQYF. DNA of the CDR3: TGTGCCGGCAGCACCGGGACTAGCGCCTACGAGCAGTACTTC. The full variable domain, completed using reference TRBV7-9 and TRBJ2-7, is DTGVSQNPRHKITKRGQNVTFRCDPISEHNRLYWYRQTLGQGPEFLTYFQNEAQLEKSRLLSDRFSAERPKGSFSTLEIQRTEQGDSAMYLCAGSTGTSAYEQYFGPGTRLTVT.

The chain combines TRBV2 with TRBJ2-7, with 8 bases identical to TRBD2. V shed 2 bases, J shed 6 bases, and the junction held 6 bases outside the gene matches. Germline V gene lookup returns CDR1 SNHLY and CDR2 FYNNEI. The CDR3 totals 14 residues. CDR3 in amino acids: CASSESSGAPEQYF. The CDR3 nucleotides read TGTGCCAGCAGTGAAAGTAGCGGGGCACCCGAGCAGTACTTC.

This clone was found once. The chain uses TRBV19 and TRBJ2-6, with a tentative D call TRBD1 (6 bases). V lost 6 bases, J lost 1 base, and 13 bases lay in between. Germline V gene data show CDR1 as LNHDA and CDR2 as SQIVND (reference sequence). The CDR3 runs 16 residues. The CDR3 nucleotides are TGTGCCAGTAGGGGATCACAGGGTTCTGGGGCCAACGTCCTGACTTTC. It yields the protein CASRGSQGSGANVLTF.